The present TCR beta chain was sequenced within a study of human CD4 T cells and Enterobacteriaceae. The study's findings and limits: Only same-donor CFSE-low culture sequences were used to infer reactivity.

Sorting took every CD4+ cell except CD45RA+CCR7+CD95- naive cells, reaching over 95% purity. Blood from healthy donors was obtained in Switzerland from donation centers. This clone was observed a handful of times. Its antigen is not known. Ex vivo total memory CD4+ cells were sequenced at deep level. Here immunoSEQ multiplex PCR was the method, and the copy in TCRdb shows in-frame clones only, minus some. The table has about 29,000 clones, roughly 79% seen once. The CDR3 is 13 residues long. V dropped 7 bases and J dropped 4 bases, with 14 bases sitting between them. The germline V gene encodes CDR1 GTSNPN and CDR2 SVGIG (reference sequence).

The chain combines TRBV30 with TRBJ1-5; D is unclear. This clonotype originated in a human donor in good health. The sequencing sample was made of memory CD4+ T cells from blood. The CDR3 is CASDGAGNQPQHF. The CDR3 DNA sequence: TGTGCCTCGGACGGAGCGGGGAATCAGCCCCAGCATTTT.